The following is a TCR beta chain sequence with its context. The antigen is undetermined. Produced via immunoSEQ multiplex PCR; TCRdb's table is partial and in-frame only. The sample carries under 50,000 clones, about 90% recorded once. The sample originates from a study of OX40 agonist ivuxolimab in advanced cancers. Looking at the study overall: Prior therapy, whether anti-PD-1, anti-PD-L1 or anti-CTLA-4, was allowed, and under 50% had some. Study results and limitations: Averaging showed that CD8+ T cells had more expanded clones than CD4+ did.

Here the sequenced sample was CD4+ or CD8+ T cells sorted from blood, taken in a trial of the OX40 agonist ivuxolimab. The origin of this receptor is an adult with an advanced solid tumor such as melanoma, head and neck, liver or kidney cancer.

CDR3 sequence (DNA): TGTGCCAGCAGTGAGTACACCGGGACTCCTTACGAGCAGTACTTC. Translating it yields CASSEYTGTPYEQYF. The chain is built from TRBV6-1 and TRBJ2-7; TRBD2 is a possible D gene (6 bases). Germline V CDR1 and CDR2: MNHNS, SASEGT. There are 15 residues in the CDR3. The V end was cut by 3 bases, the J end by 4 bases, with 16 bases between.